These 28 T cell receptor beta chains originate from one sample sequenced in a study of early T cells in non-severe SARS-CoV-2 infection. TCRdb used MiXCR to reprocess the 5' RACE reads, holding one entry per CDR3 protein. The sample has about 49,000 distinct CDR3 sequences, about 4.2% seen once. What was sequenced was whole blood. The receptors stem from an adult who was a healthcare worker with PCR-confirmed SARS-CoV-2 infection or an uninfected control (not recorded which).

This clonotype has a count of ten or more. The V call is TRBV7-9, the J call TRBJ2-5; 7 nucleotides match TRBD1. Germline V lookup: CDR1 SEHNR, CDR2 FQNEAQ (reference sequence). This CDR3 is 16 amino acids long. After removal of 1 base from V and 2 bases from J, the junction contained 7 bases not matched to a gene. For the CDR3, the DNA is TGTGCCAGCAGCTTAGTACCTGACAGGGAACAAGAGACCCAGTACTTC. It specifies CASSLVPDREQETQYF.

This clonotype was counted many times. The DNA for the CDR3 is TGTGCCACCAGTGACCGACGGGACAGGAAAGGAGAGCAGTACTTC. Translating gives CATSDRRDRKGEQYF. J is TRBJ2-7 and V is TRBV24-1, with 8 bases identical to TRBD1. The length of the CDR3 is 15 residues. The junction had 11 bases not matched to a gene; V was cut back by 4 bases and J by 7 bases. The germline gives CDR1 KGHDR, CDR2 SFDVKD.

Note on this clonotype: A much larger clone sits a single nucleotide away, making a read error possible. The chain uses TRBV7-2 and TRBJ2-3; D is unresolved. In germline, CDR1 is SGHTA, CDR2 FQGNSA. The CDR3 is 14 amino acids. CDR3 in amino acids: CANSLGRGTDTQYF. The CDR3 DNA is TGTGCCAACAGCTTAGGCCGGGGCACAGATACGCAGTATTTT.

This clonotype appeared a few times. The chain has TRBV2 and TRBJ2-1; D is possibly TRBD1 or TRBD2 (6 bases each). Germline V lookup: CDR1 SNHLY, CDR2 FYNNEI. The CDR3 has 16 amino acids. V was cut by 3 bases and J by 6 bases, with 18 bases left in between. CDR3 sequence reads: CASSDPLGGLFNEQFF. The CDR3 region has the DNA TGTGCCAGCAGTGACCCATTAGGGGGGCTTTTCAATGAGCAGTTCTTC.

In its sample, this clonotype was seen many times. This chain joins TRBV18 and TRBJ1-1; D gene ambiguous. Germline-derived CDR1 and CDR2 are KGHSH and LQKENI. Trimming stripped 2 bases from V and 0 bases from J, with 7 bases between. The CDR3 is 14 residues long. CDR3 DNA sequence: TGTGCCAGCTCACCAAGGGAGCTGAACACTGAAGCTTTCTTT. Protein sequence: CASSPRELNTEAFF.

This clonotype has at least ten counts. The chain couples TRBV7-2 to TRBJ2-5, with 7 positions matching TRBD2. The CDR3 covers 16 residues. The germline V gene encodes CDR1 SGHTA and CDR2 FQGNSA. V shed 1 base and J 4 bases; nucleotides not matched to a gene: 9. CDR3 in DNA: TGTGCCAGCAGCTTAGGAGAGGCGGGAGTCGGAGAGACCCAGTACTTC. Translating gives CASSLGEAGVGETQYF.

This clonotype has ten or more counts. The chain has TRBV5-1 and TRBJ2-5, with TRBD1 matching over 7 bases. Germline lookup yields CDR1 SGHRS and CDR2 YFSETQ. The CDR3 is 15 residues long. CDR3 loop: CVSTRQGQTQETQYF. The CDR3 nucleotides read TGCGTCAGTACAAGACAGGGACAGACCCAAGAGACCCAGTACTTC.

This clonotype was recorded many times. V is TRBV7-2 and J is TRBJ2-1; 9 bases line up with TRBD2. Germline CDR1 and CDR2: SGHTA and FQGNSA. V was pared by 1 base and J by 4 bases, with 2 bases of the junction left unmatched. The CDR3 runs 15 residues. In DNA, the CDR3 is TGTGCCAGCAGCTTAGATAGCGGGGGATACAATGAGCAGTTCTTC. It encodes CASSLDSGGYNEQFF.

The sample holds many counts of this clonotype. The chain uses TRBV12-3 or TRBV12-4 and TRBJ1-6; TRBD1 is a possible D gene (6 bases). This CDR3 is built from 14 residues. Trimming pared 2 bases from V and 7 bases from J, leaving 9 bases between. CDR3 sequence: CASSLRTVNSPLHF. CDR3 nucleotides: TGTGCCAGCAGTTTAAGGACAGTAAATTCACCCCTCCACTTT.

The gene calls are TRBV14 and TRBJ2-7; D could derive from TRBD1 or TRBD2 (6 bases each). Germline V CDR1 and CDR2: SGHDN, FVKESK. The CDR3 sequence is 14 residues long. Trimming took off 1 base at V and 2 bases at J, with 9 bases between the two ends. CDR3 in amino acids: CASSQVRGPYEQYF. CDR3 bases: TGTGCCAGCAGCCAAGTCCGGGGGCCCTACGAGCAGTACTTC.

This clonotype was detected ten times or more. The CDR3 spells CASSTGGDKRNQPQHF. The CDR3 DNA reads TGTGCCAGCAGCACCGGGGGTGATAAAAGGAATCAGCCCCAGCATTTT. The gene calls are TRBV7-8 and TRBJ1-5; D perhaps matches TRBD1 (5 bases). The CDR3 is 16 residues long. The germline gives CDR1 SGHVS, CDR2 FQNEAQ. The germline V and J ends were trimmed by 5 bases and 4 bases, with 18 bases remaining between them.

This rearrangement joins TRBV4-3 to TRBJ2-1, with D possibly being TRBD1 or TRBD2 (5 bases each). The length of the CDR3 is 16 residues. The germline V gene encodes CDR1 LGHNA and CDR2 YSLEER. V shed 1 base and J shed 10 bases, with 20 bases lying between them. CDR3 DNA: TGCGCCAGCAGCCAAGCCTACGACCCTCTGGGACGGGAGCAGTTCTTC. The encoded protein is CASSQAYDPLGREQFF.

This clonotype was found many times. The J gene is TRBJ2-7, the V gene TRBV19; 8 bases are a match to TRBD1. Germline V lookup: CDR1 LNHDA, CDR2 SQIVND (reference sequence). V shed 10 bases and J 8 bases; nucleotides not matched to a gene: 10. The length of the CDR3 is 12 residues. The CDR3 loop reads CATFRGRDQQYF. Here the CDR3 DNA reads TGTGCCACTTTCAGGGGGCGCGACCAGCAGTACTTC. Filled out from reference TRBV19 and TRBJ2-7, the complete variable domain reads DGGITQSPKYLFRKEGQNVTLSCEQNLNHDAMYWYRQDPGQGLRLIYYSQIVNDFQKGDIAEGYSVSREKKESFPLTVTSAQKNPTAFYLCATFRGRDQQYFGPGTRLTVT.

The chain recombines TRBV7-2 with TRBJ2-7; D is undetermined. There are 13 residues in the CDR3. With 2 bases removed from V and 3 bases from J, the gap between germline ends came to 8 bases. Germline V gives CDR1 SGHTA, CDR2 FQGNSA. The CDR3 here is CASSLRLGYEQYF. CDR3 nucleotides: TGTGCCAGCAGCTTACGGTTAGGCTACGAGCAGTACTTC. Filled out from reference TRBV7-2 and TRBJ2-7, the complete variable domain reads GAGVSQSPSNKVTEKGKDVELRCDPISGHTALYWYRQSLGQGLEFLIYFQGNSAPDKSGLPSDRFSAERTGGSVSTLTIQRTQQEDSAVYLCASSLRLGYEQYFGPGTRLTVT.

This clonotype was observed at least ten times. The gene calls are TRBV20-1 and TRBJ2-7; D unresolved. V was shortened by 3 bases and J by 3 bases, with 12 bases between the two germline ends. This CDR3 is 13 amino acids long. Germline-derived CDR1 and CDR2 are DFQATT and SNEGSKA (reference sequence). CDR3: CSASKGLNYEQYF. The CDR3 nucleotides are TGCAGTGCTAGTAAGGGCTTAAACTACGAGCAGTACTTC.

This clonotype was recorded at least ten times. The CDR3 DNA sequence: TGTGCCAGCAGCTTAACCTTGTCCTCGACTCGTGACCTTCGATACTTC. Translation gives CASSLTLSSTRDLRYF. The V and J genes are TRBV7-9 and TRBJ2-7, with D uncertain. Per germline, CDR1 SEHNR and CDR2 FQNEAQ (reference sequence). The CDR3 runs 16 residues. The ends were cut back, 2 bases at V and 13 bases at J, with 27 bases in the middle.

Many counts were recorded for this clonotype. V and J are TRBV3-1 and TRBJ1-4, with unresolved D. The CDR3 spans 14 residues. Trimming left V 10 bases short and J 3 bases short, with 15 bases between. Looked up from germline, CDR1 is LGHDT and CDR2 is YNNKEL (reference sequence). The CDR3 DNA reads TGTGCCACCAAGCAAGACGTTTCTAATGAAAAACTGTTTTTT. It yields the protein CATKQDVSNEKLFF.

This clonotype was observed many times. The chain combines TRBV7-2 with TRBJ1-2, with D hard to call. The germline V gene has CDR1 SGHTA and CDR2 FQGNSA. V lost 4 bases and J lost 1, with 13 bases in between. This CDR3 has 15 residues. CDR3 nucleotides: TGTGCCAGCAGCTCTAGTAGGCTGGTTAACTATGGCTACACCTTC. Its protein is CASSSSRLVNYGYTF.

This clonotype was seen a few times. This sequence joins TRBV20-1 and TRBJ2-3; D is unclear. CDR1 is DFQATT, CDR2 SNEGSKA, per germline (reference sequence). The CDR3 loop spans 13 amino acids. Trimming stripped 6 bases from V and 0 bases from J, with 10 bases between. Here the CDR3 reads CSARLGSTDTQYF. The CDR3 DNA sequence: TGCAGTGCGAGGCTGGGGAGCACAGATACGCAGTATTTT.

This clonotype appeared many times. V gene TRBV7-9 combines with J gene TRBJ2-3; TRBD2 agrees at 14 bases. Per the germline V gene, CDR1 is SEHNR and CDR2 is FQNEAQ (reference sequence). The CDR3 is 18 amino acids. The V gene end was trimmed by 5 bases and the J gene end by 2 bases; junction bases not matched to a gene: 9. The chain's CDR3 is CASSPRLAGGPVTDTQYF. The CDR3 region has the DNA TGTGCCAGCAGCCCCCGACTAGCGGGAGGGCCAGTCACAGATACGCAGTATTTT.

The chain uses TRBV9 and TRBJ2-2; the D is unclear. The ends were cut back, 4 bases at V and 5 bases at J, with 6 bases in the middle. Germline V CDR1 and CDR2: SGDLS, YYNGEE. The CDR3 length is 12 residues. CDR3 sequence: CASSKHTGELFF. CDR3 coding DNA: TGTGCCAGCAGCAAGCATACCGGGGAGCTGTTTTTT.

This clonotype was picked up many times. The chain employs TRBV19 and TRBJ1-5; tentatively, D is TRBD1 (6 bases). The CDR3 contains 16 residues. Per germline, CDR1 LNHDA and CDR2 SQIVND (reference sequence). With 3 bases removed from V and 7 bases from J, the gap between germline ends came to 19 bases. CDR3 sequence (DNA): TGTGCCAGTAGTATCGGTCTTGACAGGAGGGGACAGCCCCAGCATTTT. Translated: CASSIGLDRRGQPQHF.

This clonotype was counted at least ten times. The rearrangement links TRBV7-6 to TRBJ2-7; the match to TRBD1 covers 9 bases. There are 14 residues in the CDR3. The germline CDR1 and CDR2 sequences are SGHVS and FNYEAQ. V lost 5 bases, J lost 7 bases, and 9 bases stayed unmatched. The CDR3 sequence: CASSPAYRGREQYF. As DNA, the CDR3 is TGTGCCAGCAGCCCAGCCTACAGGGGGCGGGAGCAGTACTTC.

Concerning this clonotype: This clone may be a read error of a much larger clone one base away. The chain is built from TRBV27 and TRBJ1-6; possibly TRBD1 for D (5 bases). Trimming cost V 3 bases and J 9 bases, with 12 bases left between them. Germline V gives CDR1 MNHEY, CDR2 SMNVEV (reference sequence). This CDR3 region has 14 residues. The CDR3 spells CASSFEGQSSPLHF. CDR3 nucleotide sequence: TGTGCCAGCAGTTTTGAGGGGCAGAGTTCACCCCTCCACTTT.

This clonotype was seen at least ten times. The chain couples TRBV18 to TRBJ2-1; 7 bases are a match to TRBD2. The CDR3 is 14 amino acids. J lost 6 bases, V lost 1 base, and 3 bases had no gene match. Per the germline V gene, CDR1 is KGHSH and CDR2 is LQKENI. CDR3 protein: CASSPQASGNEQFF. CDR3 nucleotides: TGTGCCAGCTCACCACAGGCTAGCGGCAATGAGCAGTTCTTC.

The table lists this clonotype with many counts. This rearrangement joins TRBV12-3 or TRBV12-4 to TRBJ2-2, with 10 bases matching TRBD2. Trimming took 6 bases from V and 5 from J; bases not matched to a gene: 6. This CDR3 region has 15 residues. The CDR3 nucleotides read TGTGCCAGCAGGTCACTAGCGGGAAGAACCGGGGAGCTGTTTTTT. Translated: CASRSLAGRTGELFF.

This clonotype has just a few counts. The rearrangement joins TRBV11-3 to TRBJ2-6, with D perhaps matching TRBD2 (6 bases). The CDR3 is made up of 15 amino acids. The V end was cut by 1 base, the J end by 3 bases, with 7 bases between. Germline V gene sequence: CDR1 SGHNT, CDR2 YENEEA. Here the CDR3 DNA reads TGTGCCAGCAGCTTAGGCGGGGTTGGGGCCAACGTCCTGACTTTC. It codes for CASSLGGVGANVLTF.

In its sample, this clonotype was seen many times. The rearrangement links TRBV6-2 or TRBV6-3 to TRBJ2-6; D unclear. Germline CDR1 is MNHEY and CDR2 is SVGEGT. V dropped 6 bases and J dropped 0 bases, with 3 bases sitting between them. This CDR3 spans 13 amino acids. CDR3 sequence (DNA): TGTGCCAGCAGGGGCTCTGGGGCCAACGTCCTGACTTTC. Translation gives CASRGSGANVLTF.